The 3 T cell receptor beta chains below all came from one sample that was sequenced in a study of blood T cell repertoires in COVID-19. TCRdb's table, derived via immunoSEQ multiplex PCR, lists solely in-frame clones and lacks some. The repertoire holds around 150,000 clones, with less than 85% as singletons. Sequencing was done on a sample of peripheral blood. All receptors derive from a woman older than 75 in a cohort sampled during active or convalescent COVID-19.

The chain has TRBV27 and TRBJ1-6; TRBD1 aligns across 8 bases. Germline V gives CDR1 MNHEY, CDR2 SMNVEV (reference sequence). CDR3 length equals 15 residues. V was pared by 3 bases and J by 9 bases, with 7 bases of the junction left unmatched. DNA of the CDR3: TGTGCCAGCAGTTTTAACAGGGGGATTCGTTCACCCCTCCACTTT. Translated: CASSFNRGIRSPLHF.

This clone was recorded once. The chain carries TRBV5-1 and TRBJ2-1; D might be TRBD2 (5 bases). The V gene's germline CDR1 is SGHRS and CDR2 YFSETQ. Trimming shortened V by 0 bases and J by 4 bases, and 11 bases separated the two germline ends. The CDR3 sequence is 15 residues long. The CDR3 is CASSLGGFGYNEQFF. The DNA of the CDR3 is TGCGCCAGCAGCTTGGGAGGGTTCGGTTACAATGAGCAGTTCTTC.

This sequence joins TRBV29-1 and TRBJ1-1; weak D call: TRBD1 (6 bases). V lost 7 bases, J lost 0 bases, and 9 bases lay in between. CDR1 and CDR2 (germline): SQVTM, ANQGSEA. The CDR3 runs to 12 residues. CDR3 DNA: TGCAGCGGCGGGGGCATGAACACTGAAGCTTTCTTT. Its translation is CSGGGMNTEAFF.